These 20 T cell receptor beta chains came from one sample sequenced in a study of T cells in Graves' hyperthyroidism and ophthalmopathy. Amplified TCR beta CDR3 regions derived from RNA transcripts. Initially, a first-round RT-PCR of the TCR CDR3 employed the HTBI primer set. TCRdb reprocessed the multiplex PCR reads via MiXCR and lists one record per CDR3 protein. Of 300,000 to 400,000 distinct CDR3 sequences listed, around a sixth are singletons. The material sequenced was blood. The receptors were sampled from a woman aged 45-65 years with Graves' hyperthyroidism.

This clonotype was observed at least ten times. The DNA of the CDR3 is TGTGCCAGCAGAACCGGGACAGGGAAGGGGGGCTACACCTTC. Translating it yields CASRTGTGKGGYTF. The V gene is TRBV2, the J gene TRBJ1-2; 9 positions agree with TRBD1. The CDR3 is 14 residues long. The trim removed 6 bases at V and 8 bases at J, leaving 10 bases unmatched. The germline V gene has CDR1 SNHLY and CDR2 FYNNEI. The full variable domain, in which reference TRBV2 and TRBJ1-2 provide the parts outside the CDR3, is EPEVTQTPSHQVTQMGQEVILRCVPISNHLYFYWYRQILGQKVEFLVSFYNNEISEKSEIFDDQFSVERPDGSNFTLKIRSTKLEDSAMYFCASRTGTGKGGYTFGSGTRLTVV.

The chain carries TRBV29-1 and TRBJ2-1, with TRBD2 matching 13 bases. This CDR3 spans 14 amino acids. Per germline, CDR1 SQVTM and CDR2 ANQGSEA. J lost 9 bases, V lost 6 bases, and 8 bases had no gene match. CDR3 residues: CSVRLAGGRGEQFF. The CDR3 DNA follows: TGCAGCGTGAGACTAGCGGGAGGTCGCGGTGAGCAGTTCTTC.

The chain combines TRBV5-1 with TRBJ2-7, with TRBD1 matching over 7 bases. Germline values: CDR1 SGHRS, CDR2 YFSETQ. The CDR3 sequence is 11 residues long. V dropped 9 bases and J dropped 2; count of bases not matched to a gene: 2. The CDR3 is CAMQGAYEQYF. In DNA form, the CDR3 reads TGCGCCATGCAGGGGGCCTACGAGCAGTACTTC.

This clonotype was detected a few times. J is TRBJ2-1 and V is TRBV4-1, with TRBD2 matching 7 bases. There are 15 residues in the CDR3. Per germline, CDR1 MGHRA and CDR2 YSYEKL. V gave up 0 bases and J gave up 12 bases; unmatched junction bases: 11. The CDR3: CASSQDPGYRGVQFF. The CDR3 DNA follows: TGCGCCAGCAGCCAAGATCCGGGGTACCGGGGGGTGCAGTTCTTC.

With regard to this clonotype: A read error may explain this, as a much larger clone is one base away. The rearrangement links TRBV11-2 to TRBJ2-5, with D unresolved. The CDR3 contains 14 residues. V dropped 1 base and J dropped 1 base, with 7 bases sitting between them. Germline V lookup: CDR1 SGHAT, CDR2 FQNNGV. The chain's CDR3 is CASSLGAGQETQYF. The DNA of the CDR3 is TGTGCCAGCAGCTTAGGGGCAGGCCAAGAGACCCAGTACTTC.

In this sample, this clonotype turned up many times. The chain recombines TRBV6-1 with TRBJ2-1; D ambiguous. The CDR3 runs 12 residues. Deletions cut 5 bases from V and 8 bases from J, with 10 bases between. In germline, CDR1 is MNHNS, CDR2 SASEGT. The CDR3 DNA is TGTGCCAGCAGTACTCTGGCGGATGAGCAGTTCTTC. Its translation: CASSTLADEQFF.

This clonotype was picked up many times. The V gene is TRBV2, the J gene TRBJ2-1; 8 bases match TRBD2. CDR1 and CDR2 (germline): SNHLY, FYNNEI. V was pared by 5 bases and J by 8 bases, with 20 bases of the junction left unmatched. The CDR3 has 18 amino acids. The CDR3 DNA reads TGTGCCAGCAGTCCCCTCCCTGGTGGGGCGGGGGGAGGGTATGAGCAGTTCTTC. Its translation: CASSPLPGGAGGGYEQFF.

This clonotype has at least ten counts. The chain recombines TRBV11-3 with TRBJ2-5; 8 bases are a match to TRBD1. This CDR3 is 16 amino acids long. J lost 4 bases, V lost 0 bases, and 7 bases had no gene match. Germline V gene lookup returns CDR1 SGHNT and CDR2 YENEEA. CDR3 loop: CASSLDWGQDRETQYF. CDR3 sequence (DNA): TGTGCCAGCAGCTTAGATTGGGGACAGGATCGAGAGACCCAGTACTTC. The complete variable domain, with remaining parts taken from reference TRBV11-3 and TRBJ2-5, reads EAGVVQSPRYKIIEKKQPVAFWCNPISGHNTLYWYLQNLGQGPELLIRYENEEAVDDSQLPKDRFSAERLKGVDSTLKIQPAELGDSAVYLCASSLDWGQDRETQYFGPGTRLLVL.

The J gene is TRBJ2-1, the V gene TRBV27; TRBD2 might be the D (5 bases). Germline loops: CDR1 MNHEY, CDR2 SMNVEV (reference sequence). Trimming pared 5 bases from V and 0 bases from J, leaving 11 bases between. The length of the CDR3 is 15 residues. The CDR3 protein is CASSLQGSSYNEQFF. The CDR3 coding sequence is TGTGCCAGCAGTCTACAAGGGAGCTCCTACAATGAGCAGTTCTTC.

This clonotype showed up just a few times. The chain employs TRBV9 and TRBJ1-1, with 7 bases aligning to TRBD1. With V trimmed by 3 bases and J by 5 bases, 10 bases remained unmatched. The CDR3 totals 15 residues. Germline-derived CDR1 and CDR2 are SGDLS and YYNGEE. For the CDR3, the DNA is TGTGCCAGCAGCGCGGCTGAACAGGGGCAAACTGAAGCTTTCTTT. As protein: CASSAAEQGQTEAFF.

This clonotype was seen repeatedly, ten times or more. The chain has TRBV11-2 and TRBJ2-2; the D gene is possibly TRBD2 (5 bases). Germline V gene data show CDR1 as SGHAT and CDR2 as FQNNGV. The CDR3 consists of 16 residues. The V gene lost 5 bases and the J gene lost 3 bases, with 16 bases spanning the gap. CDR3 coding DNA: TGTGCCAGCAGCCCGCGGGCCCGCGCGGACACCGGGGAGCTGTTTTTT. Protein sequence: CASSPRARADTGELFF.

The chain joins TRBV12-5 to TRBJ2-7; the D gene is possibly TRBD2 (6 bases). V lost 9 bases to trimming and J lost 6 bases, with 12 bases between them. In germline, CDR1 is LGHNT, CDR2 FRNRAP. The CDR3 is 11 amino acids. CDR3 amino acids: CARARRGEQYV. CDR3 sequence (DNA): TGTGCTAGGGCCAGGCGGGGCGAGCAGTACGTC.

V gene TRBV7-9 combines with J gene TRBJ1-5; TRBD1 is a possible D gene (6 bases). CDR1 and CDR2 (germline): SEHNR, FQNEAQ (reference sequence). The CDR3 is 14 residues long. V lost 5 bases to trimming and J lost 4 bases, with 12 bases between them. The CDR3 spells CASSTSTGNQPQHF. The CDR3 nucleotides are TGTGCCAGCAGCACTTCAACAGGGAATCAGCCCCAGCATTTT.

CDR3 sequence (DNA): TGCAGTGCCAGACAGGCCATGGGTTATCAGCCCCAGCATTTT. Translating it yields CSARQAMGYQPQHF. The rearrangement joins TRBV20-1 to TRBJ1-5; weak D call: TRBD1 (6 bases). The V end lost 6 bases, the J end lost 5 bases, and 17 bases lay between the germline ends. The CDR3 runs 14 residues. Per the germline V gene, CDR1 is DFQATT and CDR2 is SNEGSKA (reference sequence).

The gene calls are TRBV7-3 and TRBJ2-6; TRBD1 matches at 8 bases. Germline CDR1 SGHTA, CDR2 FQGTGA. The J segment lost 0 bases and the V segment lost 0 bases, leaving 10 bases of the junction unmatched. This CDR3 has 20 residues. This CDR3 is CASSLTRWTGTPSGANVLTF. DNA of the CDR3: TGTGCCAGCAGCTTAACCCGCTGGACAGGGACCCCCTCTGGGGCCAACGTCCTGACTTTC.

The CDR3 region is CASSLGRGQNEKLFF. The CDR3 nucleotides read TGCGCCAGCAGCTTGGGGAGGGGACAGAATGAAAAACTGTTTTTT. This chain connects TRBV5-1 to TRBJ1-4; 7 bases fit TRBD1. Germline CDR1 SGHRS, CDR2 YFSETQ. The CDR3 sequence is 15 residues long. Germline trimming cut 0 bases from V and 5 bases from J; bases unmatched to any gene: 4.

This clonotype occurred many times. The rearrangement links TRBV12-3 or TRBV12-4 to TRBJ2-1; 8 nucleotides agree with TRBD2. Trimming at V came to 6 bases and at J to 8 bases, leaving 12 bases not matched to a gene. This CDR3 has 15 amino acids. The CDR3 DNA reads as TGTGCCAGCAGACTAGCGGAAGGCTACAGGGATGAGCAGTTCTTC. Translated: CASRLAEGYRDEQFF.

This clonotype was found many times. The V and J genes are TRBV20-1 and TRBJ2-5; 13 positions agree with TRBD2. The CDR3 consists of 15 residues. Germline V gives CDR1 DFQATT, CDR2 SNEGSKA (reference sequence). V was pared by 5 bases and J by 5 bases, with 8 bases of the junction left unmatched. The CDR3 protein is CSALGTSGDGETQYF. CDR3 in DNA: TGCAGTGCTCTCGGGACTAGCGGGGACGGGGAGACCCAGTACTTC.

This chain links TRBV14 with TRBJ2-1, with D perhaps matching TRBD2 (6 bases). Germline loops: CDR1 SGHDN, CDR2 FVKESK. V gave up 3 bases and J gave up 10 bases, with 10 bases separating them. The length of the CDR3 is 12 residues. The CDR3 sequence is CASSQGTGEQFF. The CDR3 nucleotides read TGTGCCAGCAGCCAGGGGACTGGAGAGCAGTTCTTC.

This clonotype was detected only a few times. The V gene is TRBV5-1, the J gene TRBJ1-2, with D perhaps TRBD1 (5 bases). This CDR3 is built from 12 residues. CDR1 and CDR2 from the germline V gene are SGHRS and YFSETQ. The V end was cut by 5 bases, the J end by 8 bases, with 13 bases between. DNA for the CDR3: TGCGCCAGCAGTGAACAGGCACTAGGCTACACCTTC. Translated, it gives CASSEQALGYTF.